Sequencing of this T cell receptor beta chain was carried out in a study of blood T cell repertoires in COVID-19. Assay: immunoSEQ multiplex PCR; the TCRdb copy retains only in-frame clones and omits some. The sample carries around 170,000 clones, 84% recorded once. Trimming took off 6 bases at V and 11 bases at J, with 16 bases between the two ends. The CDR3 contains 12 residues. The V and J genes are TRBV12-3 or TRBV12-4 and TRBJ1-1, with D possibly TRBD1 on 5 matching bases. This receptor was identified in a man between 45 and 60 years old who had recovered from COVID-19. The sequenced material came from PBMCs or T cells enriched from blood (not recorded which). CDR3: CASSGAGRRAFF. As DNA, the CDR3 is TGTGCCAGCAGCGGAGCGGGGCGGCGGGCTTTCTTT.